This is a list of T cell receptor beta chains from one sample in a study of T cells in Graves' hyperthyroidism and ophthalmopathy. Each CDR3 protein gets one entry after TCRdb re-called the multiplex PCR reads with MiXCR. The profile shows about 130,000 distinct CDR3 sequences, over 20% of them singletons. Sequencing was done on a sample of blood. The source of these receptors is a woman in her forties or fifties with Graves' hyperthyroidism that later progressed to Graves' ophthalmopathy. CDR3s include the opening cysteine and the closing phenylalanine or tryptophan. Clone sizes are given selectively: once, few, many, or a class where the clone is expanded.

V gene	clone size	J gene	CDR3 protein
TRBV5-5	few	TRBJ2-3	CASSQQASSTDTQYF
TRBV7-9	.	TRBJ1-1	CASSLAANTEAFF
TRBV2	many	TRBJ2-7	CASSEVAATSYEQYF
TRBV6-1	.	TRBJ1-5	CASSEQNQPQHF
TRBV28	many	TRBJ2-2	CASSQKTGVRELFF
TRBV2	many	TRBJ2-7	CASSPAGGFYEQYF
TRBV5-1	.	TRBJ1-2	CASSPRTEYGYTF
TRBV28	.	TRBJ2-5	CASSLPAGLAGLETQYF
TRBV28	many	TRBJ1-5	CASMGGGAGNQPQHF
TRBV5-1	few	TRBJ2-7	CASREDPDSYEQYF
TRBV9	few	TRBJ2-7	CASSVASGLAGGEQYF
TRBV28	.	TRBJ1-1	CASSLSPGQGGNTEAFF
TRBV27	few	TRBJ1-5	CASGGNQPQHF
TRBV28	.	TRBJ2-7	CASSVVLAGDYSYEQYF
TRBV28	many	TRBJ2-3	CASSYGTSGRDTQYF
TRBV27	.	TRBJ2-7	CASGLDRDFYEQYF
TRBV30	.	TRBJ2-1	CAWSQDRGLNEQFF
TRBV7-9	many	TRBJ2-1	CASSSTSGLYNEQFF
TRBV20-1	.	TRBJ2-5	CSARWSGRSKTQYF
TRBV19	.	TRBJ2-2	CASSAGLLGRTGELFF
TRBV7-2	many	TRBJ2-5	CASSQSGRALETQYF
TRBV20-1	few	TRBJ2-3	CSALKAGVGTDTQYF
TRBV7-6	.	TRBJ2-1	CASSQAAVSDEQFF
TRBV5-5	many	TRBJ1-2	CASSPRRVDGYTF